The clone carrying this T cell receptor (beta chain) was seen at least ten times. V trimming: 5 bases; J trimming: 3 bases; junction bases outside the gene matches: 8. The CDR3 sequence is 15 residues long. Germline V CDR1 and CDR2: SEHNR, FQNEAQ (reference sequence). This record comes from a study of T cells in Graves' hyperthyroidism and ophthalmopathy. What was amplified from RNA transcripts were TCR beta CDR3 regions. The TCR CDR3 was amplified in a first-round RT-PCR using the HTBI primer set. TCRdb reprocessed the multiplex PCR reads via MiXCR and lists one record per CDR3 protein. Altogether some 270,000 distinct CDR3 sequences are present, roughly 15% being singletons, with the ten largest covering 7.9%.

This sequence joins TRBV7-9 and TRBJ2-7; 9 nucleotides agree with TRBD1. This TCR derives from a woman between 40 and 55 years old with Graves' hyperthyroidism. Sequences were obtained from blood. CDR3 DNA: TGTGCCAGCAGCCCCAGGGACAGGGCAAACTACGAGCAGTACTTC. The encoded protein is CASSPRDRANYEQYF.